The 26 T cell receptor beta chains below were found in one sample sequenced in a study of kidney transplant recipient with SARS-CoV-2 infection. TCRdb independently ran MiXCR on the reads; one entry per CDR3 protein. In the table there are under 300,000 distinct CDR3 sequences, under 35% of which are singletons. The specimen comprised a blood sample, sampled at baseline and on day 111 from a kidney transplant recipient. These TCRs come from a male patient in his thirties who had COVID-19 and was a kidney transplant recipient. The graft donor may be the source of some T cells.

This clonotype was seen at least ten times. The chain couples TRBV11-2 to TRBJ1-6; D is unclear. The V and J ends lost 1 base and 9 bases respectively, with 10 bases between them. The CDR3 is made up of 14 amino acids. The germline V gene has CDR1 SGHAT and CDR2 FQNNGV. CDR3 sequence (DNA): TGTGCCAGCAGCTTAGGGCAGAGATTTTCACCCCTCCACTTT. This translates into CASSLGQRFSPLHF.

This clonotype came up many times. The rearrangement links TRBV7-3 to TRBJ1-3, with 10 bases aligning to TRBD1. This CDR3 comprises 13 residues. After removal of 4 bases from V and 7 bases from J, the junction contained 1 base not matched to a gene. Germline values: CDR1 SGHTA, CDR2 FQGTGA. CDR3 sequence: CASSSDRGNTIYF. The DNA for the CDR3 is TGTGCCAGCAGCTCGGACAGGGGGAACACCATATATTTT.

This clonotype appeared a single time. A much larger clone is a single base away; this may be a read error. The rearrangement links TRBV28 to TRBJ1-5; 7 bases agree with TRBD1. The CDR3 is made up of 17 amino acids. Germline lookup yields CDR1 MDHEN and CDR2 SYDVKM. This chain's CDR3 is CASSLYGRGNSNQPRHF. The CDR3 bases are TGTGCCAGCAGTTTATATGGCAGGGGGAATAGCAATCAGCCCCGGCATTTT.

This clonotype was observed many times. This chain links TRBV6-8 with TRBJ2-2; D is unclear. The CDR3 has 11 residues. With 4 bases removed from V and 8 bases from J, the gap between germline ends came to 5 bases. Germline V gene sequence: CDR1 MNHGY, CDR2 SAAAGT. CDR3 coding DNA: TGTGCCAGCAGTTTCCTAGGGGAGCTGTTTTTT. This translates into CASSFLGELFF.

On this clonotype: A much larger clone differs by one base, so this may be a read error. The rearrangement joins TRBV3-1 to TRBJ2-5; D is ambiguous. CDR1 and CDR2 (germline): LGHDT, YNNKEL (reference sequence). This CDR3 region has 17 residues. V was cut by 5 bases and J by 5 bases, with 24 bases left in between. In nucleotides, the CDR3 is TGTGCCAGCAGCACGTCGGATCCCATTCCTTTCTCTGAGACCCAGTACTTC. Its protein is CASSTSDPIPFSETQYF.

Concerning this clonotype itself: A much more abundant neighbour one base away suggests this may be a read error. V usage is TRBV20-1 and J usage is TRBJ2-3, with TRBD2 as a possible D gene (5 bases). Looked up from germline, CDR1 is DFQATT and CDR2 is SNEGSKA (reference sequence). The CDR3 is 15 residues long. As DNA, the CDR3 is TGCAGAGCTAAAAACCGGGATAAGGGTGCAGATACGCAGTATTTT. Translating it yields CRAKNRDKGADTQYF.

This clonotype was detected once. Possible read error: a much larger clone is one base away. CDR3 region: CSVGERGYGQYF. CDR3 in DNA: TGCAGCGTTGGGGAAAGGGGCTACGGGCAGTACTTC. V gene TRBV29-1 combines with J gene TRBJ2-7, with a weak D call TRBD1 (5 bases). Germline V lookup: CDR1 SQVTM, CDR2 ANQGSEA. This CDR3 region has 12 residues.

This sequence joins TRBV20-1 and TRBJ1-1, with D hard to call. Trimming took off 6 bases at V and 8 bases at J, with 19 bases between the two ends. The CDR3 consists of 13 residues. CDR1 DFQATT and CDR2 SNEGSKA come from the germline V gene (reference sequence). CDR3 region: CSAPSWRPGEAFF. CDR3 bases: TGCAGTGCCCCTTCGTGGAGGCCCGGCGAAGCTTTCTTT.

Notes on this clonotype: This clone may be a read error of a much larger clone one base away. This rearrangement joins TRBV20-1 to TRBJ2-7, with 12 bases that match TRBD2. Trimming removed 8 bases from V and 6 bases from J; junction bases left unmatched: 8. This CDR3 is built from 13 residues. The germline CDR1 and CDR2 sequences are DFQATT and SNEGSKA (reference sequence). DNA of the CDR3: TGCAGTACTCCCGGACTAGCGGGAATCGAGCAGTACTTC. It translates to CSTPGLAGIEQYF.

This clonotype was detected only a few times. The V call is TRBV7-3, the J call TRBJ2-3; tentatively, D is TRBD2 (6 bases). The germline V and J ends were trimmed by 0 bases and 1 base, with 11 bases remaining between them. This CDR3 has 16 residues. Germline values: CDR1 SGHTA, CDR2 FQGTGA. CDR3 sequence reads: CASSLTAASGTDTQYF. CDR3 DNA sequence: TGTGCCAGCAGCTTAACGGCGGCTAGCGGCACAGATACGCAGTATTTT.

Only one count was recorded for this clonotype. A much larger clone sits a single nucleotide away, making a read error possible. The chain uses TRBV7-2 and TRBJ1-5; the D gene is possibly TRBD1 (5 bases). V dropped 3 bases and J dropped 12 bases, with 21 bases sitting between them. The CDR3 extends over 15 amino acids. Germline CDR1 SGHTA, CDR2 FQGNSA. In DNA, the CDR3 is TGTGCCAGCAGCTTGGGGCAGGGTGCGGTCCGGGACCAGCATTTT. Translation: CASSLGQGAVRDQHF. Using reference TRBV7-2 and TRBJ1-5 for the parts outside the CDR3, the full variable domain is GAGVSQSPSNKVTEKGKDVELRCDPISGHTALYWYRQSLGQGLEFLIYFQGNSAPDKSGLPSDRFSAERTGGSVSTLTIQRTQQEDSAVYLCASSLGQGAVRDQHFGDGTRLSIL.

As to this clonotype: Given a much more abundant clone one base away, this may be a read error. The chain has TRBV20-1 and TRBJ2-2, with TRBD2 matching over 9 bases. The CDR3 consists of 16 residues. Germline lookup yields CDR1 DFQATT and CDR2 SNEGSKA (reference sequence). The chain's CDR3 is CSAREGSGGNTRELFF. The DNA of the CDR3 is TGCAGTGCCCGCGAAGGGAGCGGGGGGAACACCAGGGAGCTGTTTTTT.

This clonotype came up many times. This sequence joins TRBV29-1 and TRBJ1-2, with D hard to call. The CDR3 is 14 amino acids. CDR1 SQVTM and CDR2 ANQGSEA come from the germline V gene. The V end was cut by 0 bases, the J end by 3 bases, with 11 bases between. CDR3 protein: CSVEDPGTDYGYTF. DNA of the CDR3: TGCAGCGTTGAAGACCCGGGAACGGACTATGGCTACACCTTC.

About this clonotype: This may be a read error: a much more frequent sequence differs by one nucleotide. V is TRBV8-2 and J is TRBJ2-6; TRBD1, the table's D call, was not compared with the DNA. TRBV8-2 is a recognized pseudogene. The CDR3 consists of 17 residues. Here the CDR3 DNA reads TGTGGCAAGAGAAACAGGATAACACGAAGTCGGGCCAACGTCCTGACTTTC. This encodes CGKRNRITRSRANVLTF.

On this clonotype: A much larger clone differs by one base, so this may be a read error. This sequence joins TRBV3-1 and TRBJ1-2; D uncertain. Germline values: CDR1 LGHDT, CDR2 YNNKEL (reference sequence). V lost 5 bases and J 4 bases, leaving 23 bases between the germline ends. The CDR3 extends over 17 amino acids. The CDR3 sequence: CASSVVRTLRKAYGYTF. DNA for the CDR3: TGTGCCAGCAGCGTAGTTCGCACCCTTCGAAAGGCCTATGGCTACACCTTC.

This clonotype was seen at least ten times. V gene TRBV6-4 combines with J gene TRBJ2-3, with 15 positions matching TRBD2. This CDR3 is built from 15 residues. Germline CDR1 and CDR2: MRHNA and SNTAGT. V was pared by 4 bases and J by 4 bases, with 0 bases of the junction left unmatched. The CDR3 nucleotides read TGTGCCAGCAGTGGGACTAGCGGGGGGGCAGATACGCAGTATTTT. Its protein product is CASSGTSGGADTQYF.

Turning to this clonotype: With a much larger clone just one base away, this may be a read error. CDR3 bases: TGTGCCAGCAGCTTCGAGAACTCCTACGAGCAGTACTTC. It codes for CASSFENSYEQYF. The J gene is TRBJ2-7, the V gene TRBV9; D not certain. Trimming stripped 4 bases from V and 0 bases from J, with 8 bases between. Germline CDR1 SGDLS, CDR2 YYNGEE. The CDR3 runs 13 residues.

The V call is TRBV7-8, the J call TRBJ2-4; TRBD2 aligns across 12 bases. The CDR3 covers 20 residues. The germline V gene encodes CDR1 SGHVS and CDR2 FQNEAQ. Losses at the gene ends were 5 bases for V and 1 base for J; bases not matched to a gene: 15. CDR3 residues: CASSPRLAGDRRVAKNIQYF. The CDR3 region has the DNA TGTGCCAGCAGCCCTAGACTAGCGGGAGACCGAAGGGTGGCCAAAAACATTCAGTACTTC. The full variable domain, in which reference TRBV7-8 and TRBJ2-4 provide the parts outside the CDR3, is GAGVSQSPRYKVAKRGQDVALRCDPISGHVSLFWYQQALGQGPEFLTYFQNEAQLDKSGLPSDRFFAERPEGSVSTLKIQRTQQEDSAVYLCASSPRLAGDRRVAKNIQYFGAGTRLSVL.

This clonotype was seen many times. The CDR3 loop is CASSGGTEAYEQYF. In DNA, the CDR3 is TGTGCCAGCAGTGGAGGAACGGAAGCCTACGAGCAGTACTTC. V and J are TRBV6-5 and TRBJ2-7; tentatively, D is TRBD2 (5 bases). The CDR3 extends over 14 amino acids. V gave up 5 bases and J gave up 2 bases, with 13 bases separating them. CDR1 and CDR2 (germline): MNHEY, SVGAGI.

Remarks on this clonotype: A much larger clone is a single base away; this may be a read error. This chain connects TRBV18 to TRBJ1-1; 8 bases align to TRBD1. The CDR3 has 17 residues. Germline V gene sequence: CDR1 KGHSH, CDR2 LQKENI. The DNA for the CDR3 is TGTGCCAGCTCACCGACAGGGGCCCTTAGGATGAACACTGAAGCTCTCTTT. This codes for CASSPTGALRMNTEALF. The full variable domain, rest sourced from reference TRBV18 and TRBJ1-1, is NAGVMQNPRHLVRRRGQEARLRCSPMKGHSHVYWYRQLPEEGLKFMVYLQKENIIDESGMPKERFSAEFPKEGPSILRIQQVVRGDSAAYFCASSPTGALRMNTEALFGQGTRLTVV.

A single count supports this clonotype. A much larger clone sits a single nucleotide away, making a read error possible. The chain combines TRBV12-3 or TRBV12-4 with TRBJ1-2; D call uncertain. Trimming stripped 5 bases from V and 4 bases from J, with 23 bases between. The CDR3 length is 17 residues. CDR3 DNA sequence: TGTGCCAGCAGTGTAACCATCAGCCTCCGAAAGACCTATGGCTACACCTTC. This encodes CASSVTISLRKTYGYTF.

In its sample, this clonotype is medium-sized (0.01 to 0.1%). This rearrangement joins TRBV12-3 or TRBV12-4 to TRBJ1-4; D is unresolved. The ends were cut back, 6 bases at V and 7 bases at J, with 15 bases in the middle. The length of the CDR3 is 14 residues. CDR3 bases: TGTGCCAGCAGCTCAGACACCCTTGGTGAAAAACTGTTTTTT. It is translated as CASSSDTLGEKLFF.

This clonotype was counted only a few times. The CDR3 nucleotides are TGTGCCATCAGGGGGGCCAGTTCGGTGAATGAGCAGTTCTTC. Amino acid sequence: CAIRGASSVNEQFF. V usage is TRBV10-3 and J usage is TRBJ2-1, with a tentative D call TRBD1 (6 bases). CDR3 length: 14 amino acids. Germline V lookup: CDR1 ENHRY, CDR2 SYGVKD. Trimming shortened V by 6 bases and J by 7 bases, and 16 bases separated the two germline ends.

As to this clonotype: Since a much larger clone is just one base distant, this may be a read error. The conserved phenylalanine or tryptophan normally closing the CDR3 is absent here, so this likely arose from a read error. CDR3 residues: CASHRKTEGTEAFL. CDR3 in DNA: TGTGCCAGTCATCGAAAGACGGAGGGCACTGAAGCTTTCCTT. The genes are TRBV2 and TRBJ1-1; D uncertain. The CDR3 is 14 residues long. V lost 9 bases, J lost 4 bases, and 18 bases lay in between. Germline CDR1 reads SNHLY; CDR2 reads FYNNEI.

This clonotype came up many times. The V gene is TRBV11-2, the J gene TRBJ1-3, with a weak D call TRBD1 (6 bases). Germline V lookup: CDR1 SGHAT, CDR2 FQNNGV. V lost 5 bases and J lost 7, with 15 bases in between. This CDR3 is built from 14 residues. CDR3 sequence: CASSPTRRGNTIYF. The CDR3 DNA reads as TGTGCCAGCAGCCCCACCCGTAGGGGGAACACCATATATTTT.

Worth noting for this clonotype: A much larger clone sits a single nucleotide away, making a read error possible. The rearrangement uses TRBV2 and TRBJ2-1; 9 positions match TRBD2. Germline V gives CDR1 SNHLY, CDR2 FYNNEI. V lost 4 bases, J lost 6 bases, and 7 bases stayed unmatched. The CDR3 runs 15 residues. CDR3 nucleotides: TGTGCCAGCAGTGCCATAGCGGGAGACAGCAATGAGCAGTTCTTC. Encoded protein: CASSAIAGDSNEQFF.